This passage covers 12 T cell receptor beta chains from one sample sequenced in a study of T-cell reconstitution after alpha-beta-depleted transplantation in children. The authors prepared the TCRbeta library with unique molecular identifiers. TCRdb recomputed calls from the PCR reads with MiXCR, one row per CDR3 protein. The sample consists of 300,000 to 350,000 distinct CDR3 sequences, about a sixth of them appearing once. The specimen comprised PBMCs, mostly from graft donor cells, sampled 360 days after TCRalphabeta/CD19-depleted stem cell transplant. The receptors shown here come from a male patient between 2 and 15 years old who had a stem cell transplant for acute lymphoblastic leukemia, so the T cells may come from the graft donor.

This clonotype was seen a few times. The chain couples TRBV20-1 to TRBJ2-3; 9 bases are a match to TRBD2. CDR1 is DFQATT and CDR2 is SNEGSKA in the germline V gene (reference sequence). Trimming removed 6 bases from V and 1 base from J; junction bases left unmatched: 8. CDR3 size: 15 residues. DNA of the CDR3: TGCAGTGCCACGGGGGCTAGCGGGGGCACAGATACGCAGTATTTT. Its translation is CSATGASGGTDTQYF.

This clonotype occurred many times. The rearrangement uses TRBV5-1 and TRBJ2-2; 9 bases fit TRBD2. Losses at the gene ends were 4 bases for V and 4 bases for J; bases not matched to a gene: 8. This CDR3 spans 16 amino acids. Germline values: CDR1 SGHRS, CDR2 YFSETQ. The CDR3 DNA reads as TGCGCCAGCAGCCCTGGGACTAGCAAGGTCACCGGGGAGCTGTTTTTT. It codes for CASSPGTSKVTGELFF.

This clonotype was observed a few times. The V call is TRBV5-1, the J call TRBJ2-7; D possibly corresponds to TRBD1 (6 bases). The CDR3 is 13 residues long. Per the germline V gene, CDR1 is SGHRS and CDR2 is YFSETQ. Trimming removed 0 bases from V and 6 bases from J, with 10 bases in between. CDR3 nucleotides: TGCGCCAGCAGCTTGGAGGGACAATTCGAGCAGTACTTC. Protein: CASSLEGQFEQYF.

This clonotype was counted ten times or more. A read error may account for a junction end that differs from germline. The chain couples TRBV4-1 to TRBJ2-3; perhaps TRBD2 as D (6 bases). CDR3 size: 14 residues. CDR1 and CDR2 (germline): MGHRA, YSYEKL. The CDR3 region has the DNA TGTGCCAGCAGCCCCGCGGGGCTCACAGATACGCAGTATTTT. This translates into CASSPAGLTDTQYF.

In its sample, this clonotype was seen a few times. V gene TRBV4-1 combines with J gene TRBJ2-1; TRBD2 agrees at 12 bases. The CDR3 has 17 residues. Germline CDR1 is MGHRA and CDR2 is YSYEKL. V shed 2 bases, J shed 6 bases, and the junction held 8 bases outside the gene matches. The CDR3 protein is CASSQPLAGGMGNEQFF. CDR3 nucleotides: TGCGCCAGCAGCCAACCCCTAGCGGGAGGGATGGGCAATGAGCAGTTCTTC.

The chain employs TRBV7-2 and TRBJ2-1; TRBD1 is a possible D gene (8 bases). The CDR3 totals 15 residues. The V gene lost 5 bases and the J gene lost 4 bases, with 15 bases spanning the gap. Germline V gene sequence: CDR1 SGHTA, CDR2 FQGNSA. CDR3 region: CASSLSGTGYNEQFF. Here the CDR3 DNA reads TGTGCCAGCAGCCTAAGCGGGACAGGTTACAATGAGCAGTTCTTC.

This clonotype was observed a handful of times. The V and J genes are TRBV27 and TRBJ2-1, with D uncertain. Germline V gene data show CDR1 as MNHEY and CDR2 as SMNVEV (reference sequence). The CDR3 sequence is 15 residues long. Between the trimmed V and J ends, which lost 3 bases and 4 bases, there was a span of 13 bases. CDR3 sequence reads: CASSLGRYSYNEQFF. The CDR3 DNA follows: TGTGCCAGCAGTTTGGGCAGGTACTCTTACAATGAGCAGTTCTTC.

V gene TRBV6-1 combines with J gene TRBJ2-1, with D tentatively TRBD1 (6 bases). Germline V lookup: CDR1 MNHNS, CDR2 SASEGT. The V and J ends lost 5 bases and 1 base respectively, with 24 bases between them. CDR3 length: 19 amino acids. For the CDR3, the DNA is TGTGCCAGCAGTCCCCCCGCACGGCTCGGACAGATATCCTACAATGAGCAGTTCTTC. The encoded protein is CASSPPARLGQISYNEQFF.

The CDR3 sequence is CSVERRLAGGEQFF. Written as DNA, the CDR3 is TGCAGCGTTGAAAGGAGACTAGCGGGAGGCGAGCAGTTCTTC. The chain joins TRBV29-1 to TRBJ2-1; TRBD2 matches 13 bases. The V gene's germline CDR1 is SQVTM and CDR2 ANQGSEA. CDR3 length equals 14 residues. Trimming removed 2 bases from V and 10 bases from J; junction bases left unmatched: 5.

This clonotype was observed many times. The chain is built from TRBV12-3 or TRBV12-4 and TRBJ2-5; D remains ambiguous. The CDR3 contains 14 residues. V lost 6 bases to trimming and J lost 5 bases, with 16 bases between them. CDR3 protein: CASSQDPLGETQYF. CDR3 coding DNA: TGTGCCAGCAGCCAGGACCCCCTGGGGGAGACCCAGTACTTC.

This clonotype was seen only a few times. The V call is TRBV27, the J call TRBJ2-3; TRBD2 agrees at 15 bases. The ends lost 4 bases at V and 6 bases at J; junction bases unmatched: 8. Germline values: CDR1 MNHEY, CDR2 SMNVEV (reference sequence). This CDR3 has 17 amino acids. Written as DNA, the CDR3 is TGTGCCAGCAGTTGCCCCGGGACTAGCGGGAGGTTGGATACGCAGTATTTT. Protein: CASSCPGTSGRLDTQYF.

The CDR3 here is CATSPIGTNTGELFF. The CDR3, as DNA: TGTGCCACCAGCCCCATAGGGACGAACACCGGGGAGCTGTTTTTT. The gene calls are TRBV15 and TRBJ2-2; D not certain. Germline V gene data show CDR1 as LNHNV and CDR2 as YYDKDF (reference sequence). The V and J ends lost 5 bases and 0 bases respectively, with 10 bases between them. The CDR3 extends over 15 amino acids.